This T cell receptor beta chain was recovered during a study of cytotoxic CD8 clonotypes in ibrutinib-treated CLL. Study-wide background: There were 10 to 11 relapsed/refractory patients and around 15 treatment-naive patients, and roughly 18 were IGHV unmutated. After a median of about six years, some 14 patients stayed remitted and about twelve progressed; responses had been partial in about 24 and complete in 2. Regarding the study as a whole: Clonality went up at ibrutinib response and then declined back toward baseline at progression. Once treatment began, public clonotypes, which were uncommon, contracted or stayed stable.

Clones were read by immunoSEQ multiplex PCR, and TCRdb kept only the in-frame ones, dropping some. The sample yields approximately 84,000 clones, 86% seen once. On this clone itself: Its antigen is unidentified.

Germline CDR1 reads SGHDT; CDR2 reads YYEEEE. The V end was cut by 0 bases, the J end by 6 bases, with 10 bases between. The CDR3 has 13 amino acids. J is TRBJ2-7 and V is TRBV5-6; tentative D call: TRBD2 (6 bases). The specimen comprised PBMCs, sampled before ibrutinib treatment. The source is a human donor with chronic lymphocytic leukemia. CDR3 in amino acids: CASSLDGGGEQYF. Here the CDR3 DNA reads TGTGCCAGCAGCTTGGACGGGGGTGGCGAGCAGTACTTC.